The source of this TCR beta chain is a study of cytomegalovirus exposure and HLA in healthy donors. On the study more broadly: Most genotyped donors, around 78% of about 360, had Caucasian-associated genetic ancestry.

Only a few counts were recorded for this clone. With 60 Vbeta and 13 Jbeta primers, the PCR was carried out. The repertoire was sequenced with immunoSEQ multiplex PCR; TCRdb's copy has only in-frame clones and lacks some. The sample lists about 140,000 clones; 70% to 85% were seen once. This CDR3 is 12 amino acids long. With 7 bases clipped from V and 3 bases from J, the junction kept 4 bases outside the gene matches. Germline lookup yields CDR1 SQVTM and CDR2 ANQGSEA. This TCR was recovered from a woman aged 45 to 65 in good health and CMV-seropositive. The gene calls are TRBV29-1 and TRBJ2-5; TRBD1 matches at 8 bases. The sample taken for sequencing was PBMCs. CDR3 sequence reads: CSALTGEETQYF. The CDR3 bases are TGCAGCGCTTTGACAGGGGAAGAGACCCAGTACTTC.